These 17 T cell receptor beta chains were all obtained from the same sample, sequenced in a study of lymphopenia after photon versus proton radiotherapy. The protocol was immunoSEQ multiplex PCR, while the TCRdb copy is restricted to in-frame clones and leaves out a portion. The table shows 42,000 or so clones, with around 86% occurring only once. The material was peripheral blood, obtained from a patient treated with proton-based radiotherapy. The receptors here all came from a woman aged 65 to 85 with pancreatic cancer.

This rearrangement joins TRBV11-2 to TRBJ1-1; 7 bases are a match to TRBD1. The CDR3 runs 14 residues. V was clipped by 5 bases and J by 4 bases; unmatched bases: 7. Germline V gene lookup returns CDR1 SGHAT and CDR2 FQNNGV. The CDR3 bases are TGTGCCAGCAGCACAAGACAGGGAAGCACTGAAGCTTTCTTT. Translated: CASSTRQGSTEAFF. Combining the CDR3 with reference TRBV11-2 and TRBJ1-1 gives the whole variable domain EAGVAQSPRYKIIEKRQSVAFWCNPISGHATLYWYQQILGQGPKLLIQFQNNGVVDDSQLPKDRFSAERLKGVDSTLKIQPAKLEDSAVYLCASSTRQGSTEAFFGQGTRLTVV.

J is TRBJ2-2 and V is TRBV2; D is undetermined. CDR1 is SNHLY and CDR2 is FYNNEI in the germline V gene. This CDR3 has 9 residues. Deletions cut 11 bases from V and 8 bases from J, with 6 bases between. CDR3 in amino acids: CAGEGELFF. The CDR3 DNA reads TGTGCCGGCGAGGGGGAGCTGTTTTTT.

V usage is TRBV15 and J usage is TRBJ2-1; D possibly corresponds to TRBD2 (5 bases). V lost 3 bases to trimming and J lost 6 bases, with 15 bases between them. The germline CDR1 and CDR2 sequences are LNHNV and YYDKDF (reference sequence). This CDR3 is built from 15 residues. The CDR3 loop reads CATSRDLTMLNEQFF. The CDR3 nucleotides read TGTGCCACCAGCAGGGATCTGACTATGCTCAATGAGCAGTTCTTC.

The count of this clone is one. The CDR3 sequence: CASSESGLNTEAFF. In DNA, the CDR3 is TGTGCCAGCAGTGAAAGTGGCTTGAACACTGAAGCTTTCTTT. The chain is built from TRBV2 and TRBJ1-1; no reliable D call. This CDR3 has 14 amino acids. The germline CDR1 and CDR2 sequences are SNHLY and FYNNEI. V lost 2 bases to trimming and J lost 0 bases, with 7 bases between them.

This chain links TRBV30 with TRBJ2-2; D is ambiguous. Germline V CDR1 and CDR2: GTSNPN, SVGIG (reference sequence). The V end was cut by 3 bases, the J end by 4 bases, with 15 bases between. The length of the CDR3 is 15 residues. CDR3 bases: TGTGCCTGGAGCGAAAAGGGCCGCGCCACCGGGGAGCTGTTTTTT. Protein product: CAWSEKGRATGELFF.

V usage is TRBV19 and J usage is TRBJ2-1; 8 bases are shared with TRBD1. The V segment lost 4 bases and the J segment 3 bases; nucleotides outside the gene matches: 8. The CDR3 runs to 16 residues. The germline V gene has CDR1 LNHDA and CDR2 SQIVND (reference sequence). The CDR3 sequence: CASSTLTGAFYNEQFF. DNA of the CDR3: TGTGCCAGTAGTACCCTGACAGGGGCGTTCTACAATGAGCAGTTCTTC.

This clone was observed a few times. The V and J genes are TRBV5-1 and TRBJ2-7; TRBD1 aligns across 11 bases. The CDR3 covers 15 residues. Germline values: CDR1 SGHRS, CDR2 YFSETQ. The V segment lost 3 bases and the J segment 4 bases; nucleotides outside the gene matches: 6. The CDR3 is CASSSEDRGLYEQYF. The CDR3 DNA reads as TGCGCCAGCAGCTCGGAGGACAGGGGGCTGTACGAGCAGTACTTC.

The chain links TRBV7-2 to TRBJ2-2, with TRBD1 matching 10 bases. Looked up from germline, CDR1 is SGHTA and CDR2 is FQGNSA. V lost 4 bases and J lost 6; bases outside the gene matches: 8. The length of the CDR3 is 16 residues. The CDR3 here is CASSSGTGVDAGELFF. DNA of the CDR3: TGTGCCAGCAGCTCCGGGACAGGGGTGGATGCCGGGGAGCTGTTTTTT.

CDR3 protein: CASSPFQGFAFWAQETQYF. The DNA for the CDR3 is TGTGCCAGCAGCCCGTTTCAGGGATTTGCTTTCTGGGCCCAAGAGACCCAGTACTTC. The gene calls are TRBV27 and TRBJ2-5; weak D call: TRBD1 (5 bases). CDR1 and CDR2 from the germline V gene are MNHEY and SMNVEV (reference sequence). This CDR3 comprises 19 residues. V gave up 6 bases and J gave up 1 base, with 27 bases separating them.

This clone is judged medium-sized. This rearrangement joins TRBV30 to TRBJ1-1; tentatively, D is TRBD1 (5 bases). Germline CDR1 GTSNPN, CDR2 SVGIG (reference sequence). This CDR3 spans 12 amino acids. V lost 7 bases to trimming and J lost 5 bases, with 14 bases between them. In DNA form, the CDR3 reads TGTGCCTTCTTAGCCGGGGGGACTGAAGCTTTCTTT. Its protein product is CAFLAGGTEAFF.

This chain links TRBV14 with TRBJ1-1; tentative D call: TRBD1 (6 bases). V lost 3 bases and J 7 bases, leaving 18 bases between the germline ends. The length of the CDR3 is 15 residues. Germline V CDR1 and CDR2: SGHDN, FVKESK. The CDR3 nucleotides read TGTGCCAGCAGCCATCTCCAAGGGGGGGCGAGTGAAGCTTTCTTT. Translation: CASSHLQGGASEAFF.

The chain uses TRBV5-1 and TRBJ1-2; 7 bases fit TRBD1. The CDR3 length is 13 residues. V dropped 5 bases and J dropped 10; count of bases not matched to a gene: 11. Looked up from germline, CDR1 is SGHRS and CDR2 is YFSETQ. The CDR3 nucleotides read TGCGCCAGCAGAGATGTAGGGGGCCCTCCCTACACCTTC. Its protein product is CASRDVGGPPYTF.

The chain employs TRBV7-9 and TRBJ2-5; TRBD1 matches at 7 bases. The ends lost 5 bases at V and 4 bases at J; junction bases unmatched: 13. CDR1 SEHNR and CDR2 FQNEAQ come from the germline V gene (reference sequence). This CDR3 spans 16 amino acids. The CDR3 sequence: CASSPMTGNVGETQYF. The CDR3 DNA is TGTGCCAGCAGCCCCATGACAGGGAATGTCGGAGAGACCCAGTACTTC.

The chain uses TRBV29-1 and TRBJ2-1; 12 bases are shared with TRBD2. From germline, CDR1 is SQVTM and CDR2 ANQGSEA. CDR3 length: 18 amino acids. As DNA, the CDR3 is TGCACCACGCCCCCTAGCGGGAGGGCCCTTGTCGTTAAGGGTGAGCAGTTCTTC. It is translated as CTTPPSGRALVVKGEQFF.

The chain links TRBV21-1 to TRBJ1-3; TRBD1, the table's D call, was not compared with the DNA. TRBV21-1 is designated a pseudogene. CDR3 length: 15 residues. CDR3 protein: CASSIQGSSGNTIYF. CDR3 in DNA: TGTGCCAGCAGCATCCAGGGGAGCTCTGGAAACACCATATATTTT.

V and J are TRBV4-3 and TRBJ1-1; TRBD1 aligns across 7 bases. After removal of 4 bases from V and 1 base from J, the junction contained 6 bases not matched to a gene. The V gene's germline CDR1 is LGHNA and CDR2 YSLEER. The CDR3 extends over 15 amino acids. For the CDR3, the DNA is TGCGCCAGCAGCCTTGAGGGGACAGCGAACACTGAAGCTTTCTTT. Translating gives CASSLEGTANTEAFF.

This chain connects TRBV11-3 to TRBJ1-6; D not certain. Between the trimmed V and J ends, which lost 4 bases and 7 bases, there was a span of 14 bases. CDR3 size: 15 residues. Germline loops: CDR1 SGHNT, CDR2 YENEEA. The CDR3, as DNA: TGTGCCAGCAGCTCAAACGACGTCGACAATTCACCCCTCCACTTT. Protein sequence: CASSSNDVDNSPLHF.